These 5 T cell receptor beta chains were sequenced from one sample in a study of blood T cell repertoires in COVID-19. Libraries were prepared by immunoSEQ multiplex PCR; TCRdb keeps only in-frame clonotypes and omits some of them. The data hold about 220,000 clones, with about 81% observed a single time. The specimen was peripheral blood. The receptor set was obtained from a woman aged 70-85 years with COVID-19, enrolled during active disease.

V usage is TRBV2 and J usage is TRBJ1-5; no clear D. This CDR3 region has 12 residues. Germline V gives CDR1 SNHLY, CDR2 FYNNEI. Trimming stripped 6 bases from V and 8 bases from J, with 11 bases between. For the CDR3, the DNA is TGTGCCAGCAGGGAGCCGTCGGAGCCCCAGCATTTT. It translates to CASREPSEPQHF.

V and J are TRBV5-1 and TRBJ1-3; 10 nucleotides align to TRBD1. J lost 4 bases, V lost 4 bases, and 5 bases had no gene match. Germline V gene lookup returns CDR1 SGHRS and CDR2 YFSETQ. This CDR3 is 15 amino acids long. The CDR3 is CASSGDRGTGNTIYF. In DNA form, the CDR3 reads TGCGCCAGCAGCGGGGACAGGGGAACCGGAAACACCATATATTTT.

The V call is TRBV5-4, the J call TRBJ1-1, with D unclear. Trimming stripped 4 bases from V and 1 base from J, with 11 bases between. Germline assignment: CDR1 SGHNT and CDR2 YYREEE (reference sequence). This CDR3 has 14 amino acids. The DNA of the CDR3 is TGTGCCAGCAGCCGCGGGAGGCAGAACACTGAAGCTTTCTTT. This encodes CASSRGRQNTEAFF.

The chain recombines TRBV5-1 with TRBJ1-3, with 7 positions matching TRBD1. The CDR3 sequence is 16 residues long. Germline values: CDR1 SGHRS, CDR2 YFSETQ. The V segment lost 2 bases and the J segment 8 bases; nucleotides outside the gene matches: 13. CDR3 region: CASSLKTGSFVDTIYF. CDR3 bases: TGCGCCAGCAGCTTAAAGACAGGGTCCTTTGTCGACACCATATATTTT.

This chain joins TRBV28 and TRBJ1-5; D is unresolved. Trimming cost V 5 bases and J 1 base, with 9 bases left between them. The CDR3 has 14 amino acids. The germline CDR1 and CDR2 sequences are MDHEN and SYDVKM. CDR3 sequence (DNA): TGTGCCAGCAGTCAACCCAGGAGCAATCAGCCCCAGCATTTT. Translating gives CASSQPRSNQPQHF. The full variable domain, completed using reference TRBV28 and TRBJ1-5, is DVKVTQSSRYLVKRTGEKVFLECVQDMDHENMFWYRQDPGLGLRLIYFSYDVKMKEKGDIPEGYSVSREKKERFSLILESASTNQTSMYLCASSQPRSNQPQHFGDGTRLSIL.